This TCR beta chain stems from a study of control samples from healthy donors and cancer patients. The assay was immunoSEQ multiplex PCR, and TCRdb's table has in-frame clones only and misses some. The data hold 150,000 to 200,000 clones, with more than 90% observed a single time. The TCR was taken from a woman between 40 and 50 years old in good health. Sequenced input: blood.

CDR3 sequence reads: CASSFISGGGPEAFF. For the CDR3, the DNA is TGTGCCAGCAGCTTTATATCGGGGGGAGGCCCTGAAGCTTTCTTT. The V gene is TRBV7-9, the J gene TRBJ1-1; D is perhaps TRBD1 (5 bases). The germline V gene has CDR1 SEHNR and CDR2 FQNEAQ (reference sequence). CDR3 length: 15 residues. Trimming stripped 3 bases from V and 6 bases from J, with 17 bases between.